The 6 T cell receptor beta chains in this list originate from one sample, sequenced in a study of T cells in Graves' hyperthyroidism and ophthalmopathy (dated by TCRdb to about 2019). Libraries were prepared through multiplex PCR. Sequencing took place on an Illumina HiSeq 2000. Amplification of TCR beta CDR3 regions was carried out from RNA transcripts. The TCR CDR3 was subjected to a first round of RT-PCR using the HTBI primer set and the Qiagen OneStep RT-PCR kit. TCRdb reprocessed the public reads (quality trimming at Q25 with fastp, clone calling with MiXCR) and kept in-frame beta chains. Identical CDR3 protein sequences are pooled into one entry, listed with their most common genes and DNA. The sample has roughly 700,000 distinct CDR3 sequences on record, roughly 17% of them singletons. The ten largest clones capture around 15% of the sample. Specimen: blood. The receptors shown here come from a man aged 45-65 years with Graves' hyperthyroidism.

This clonotype was observed many times. CDR3 region: CASRGDRGQPQHF. The CDR3 bases are TGTGCCAGCAGGGGTGACAGGGGTCAGCCCCAGCATTTT. The chain carries TRBV12-3 or TRBV12-4 and TRBJ1-5; 8 nucleotides agree with TRBD1. The CDR3 contains 13 residues. The V gene end was trimmed by 6 bases and the J gene end by 6 bases; junction bases not matched to a gene: 4.

V and J are TRBV10-1 and TRBJ2-2; D possibly corresponds to TRBD2 (7 bases). V shed 5 bases and J shed 3 bases, with 16 bases lying between them. Germline assignment: CDR1 WNHNN and CDR2 SYGVQD (reference sequence). There are 16 residues in the CDR3. The CDR3 sequence is CASSWGREYDTGELFF. The CDR3 nucleotides are TGCGCCAGCAGTTGGGGGCGGGAGTACGACACCGGGGAGCTGTTTTTT.

The sample holds a few counts of this clonotype. This chain joins TRBV7-6 and TRBJ2-7, with 8 bases lining up with TRBD2. The CDR3 sequence is 14 residues long. From germline, CDR1 is SGHVS and CDR2 FNYEAQ. After removal of 8 bases from V and 3 bases from J, the junction contained 9 bases not matched to a gene. The CDR3 DNA is TGTGCCAGCTCGGCCAGCGGGGGATTCTACGAGCAGTACTTC. Translating it yields CASSASGGFYEQYF.

This chain links TRBV29-1 with TRBJ1-1; D is undetermined. This CDR3 is built from 15 residues. V was trimmed by 5 bases and J by 3 bases, leaving 19 bases between them. Germline V CDR1 and CDR2: SQVTM, ANQGSEA. CDR3 DNA sequence: TGCAGCGTTATAGGAGGCGCCAGATGGGACACTGAAGCTTTCTTT. This encodes CSVIGGARWDTEAFF.

This clonotype was detected ten times or more. This rearrangement joins TRBV7-9 to TRBJ2-7, with D perhaps matching TRBD2 (5 bases). The CDR3 spans 19 residues. Germline assignment: CDR1 SEHNR and CDR2 FQNEAQ (reference sequence). V gave up 0 bases and J gave up 2 bases, with 23 bases separating them. The CDR3 bases are TGTGCCAGCAGCTTAGCCGCTTACGAGGACGGACGGCGGGCCTACGAGCAGTACTTC. Its protein is CASSLAAYEDGRRAYEQYF. Variable domain in full (rest from reference TRBV7-9 and TRBJ2-7): DTGVSQNPRHKITKRGQNVTFRCDPISEHNRLYWYRQTLGQGPEFLTYFQNEAQLEKSRLLSDRFSAERPKGSFSTLEIQRTEQGDSAMYLCASSLAAYEDGRRAYEQYFGPGTRLTVT.

Of note for this clonotype: Just one base apart from a much larger clone, this may be a read error. The rearrangement links TRBV10-3 to TRBJ2-7; D tentatively reads TRBD1 or TRBD2 (6 bases each). Germline V gene sequence: CDR1 ENHRY, CDR2 SYGVKD. V shed 7 bases and J shed 2 bases, with 12 bases lying between them. The CDR3 length is 13 residues. The CDR3 DNA follows: TGTGCCATCATGGAGGGGGAGGCCTACGAGCAGTACTTC. It is translated as CAIMEGEAYEQYF.